What follows are 4 T cell receptor beta chains derived from one specimen sequenced in a study of CD8 T cells in ankylosing spondylitis. In TCRdb, the 5' RACE reads were re-called with MiXCR into one record per CDR3 protein. The top ten clones hold roughly 16% of a sample with 30,000 to 40,000 distinct CDR3 sequences, under 13% of them seen once. Sequenced sample: blood, either unsorted or a sorted T cell fraction (not recorded which). All receptors derive from a male donor with ankylosing spondylitis or in good health (not recorded which).

Ten or more counts support this clonotype. The V and J genes are TRBV2 and TRBJ2-5, with 11 bases lining up with TRBD2. There are 15 residues in the CDR3. The V gene's germline CDR1 is SNHLY and CDR2 FYNNEI. The V and J ends lost 1 base and 4 bases, in that order; junction bases with no gene match: 2. The CDR3 sequence is CASSEGLAGRETQYF. In DNA, the CDR3 is TGTGCCAGCAGTGAAGGACTAGCGGGACGAGAGACCCAGTACTTC.

V and J are TRBV9 and TRBJ2-3, with unresolved D. V gave up 1 base and J gave up 0 bases, with 6 bases separating them. The CDR3 has 14 residues. In germline, CDR1 is SGDLS, CDR2 YYNGEE. DNA of the CDR3: TGTGCCAGCAGCGTATTCGGGAGCACAGATACGCAGTATTTT. Its protein is CASSVFGSTDTQYF.

V usage is TRBV12-3 or TRBV12-4 and J usage is TRBJ2-3; tentative D call: TRBD1 (5 bases). The length of the CDR3 is 14 residues. V lost 7 bases, J lost 4 bases, and 15 bases lay in between. The CDR3 sequence: CASNFGRAADTQYF. As DNA, the CDR3 is TGTGCCAGCAACTTCGGCAGGGCCGCAGATACGCAGTATTTT.

The J gene is TRBJ2-1, the V gene TRBV18; 9 nucleotides match TRBD1. Germline V gene lookup returns CDR1 KGHSH and CDR2 LQKENI. Trimming at V came to 1 base and at J to 3 bases, leaving 1 base not matched to a gene. The CDR3 loop spans 15 amino acids. The CDR3 DNA sequence: TGTGCCAGCTCACCACTGGGACAGGGCTACAATGAGCAGTTCTTC. Translated, it gives CASSPLGQGYNEQFF.